What follows is one T cell receptor (beta chain) and its context. Its cognate antigen is unknown. In germline, CDR1 is SNHLY, CDR2 FYNNEI. The CDR3 length is 13 residues. V was cut by 5 bases and J by 9 bases, with 14 bases left in between. Using quantitative 5'-RACE with molecular barcodes, the authors made TCR beta libraries. In TCRdb, the 5' RACE reads were re-called with MiXCR into one record per CDR3 protein. This table holds around 22,000 distinct CDR3 sequences, approximately 13% found once. These data are taken from a study of CD8 T cells in ankylosing spondylitis. General observations from the study: Characteristic, it appeared, of ankylosing spondylitis blood was a TCR beta motif of several highly homologous variants. The clones that were linked to disease were reported to be significantly enriched in matched synovial fluid samples from ankylosing spondylitis patients. Reports of some motif variants in reactive arthritis synovial fluid and blood predate this one.

This rearrangement joins TRBV2 to TRBJ2-1, with a weak D call TRBD1 (6 bases). The receptor was isolated from a male donor with ankylosing spondylitis or in good health (not recorded which). Sequencing was performed on blood. CDR3 DNA: TGTGCCAGCAGTCCGGCGAGAGGGGGTGAGCAGTTCTTC. It encodes CASSPARGGEQFF.